The clone carrying this TCR beta chain was found once. Trimming removed 4 bases from V and 0 bases from J, with 12 bases in between. There are 15 residues in the CDR3. The germline V gene encodes CDR1 SGHNT and CDR2 YYREEE (reference sequence). Sample time point: peripheral blood 6 weeks after treatment start. These data belong to a study of PD-L1 blockade in urothelial cancer. About the study: Specimens of blood held a median count of roughly 150,000 T cells.

The data were produced by immunoSEQ multiplex PCR, yet TCRdb's version contains in-frame clones alone and is incomplete. The sample holds roughly 100,000 clones, 75% to 90% seen once. The origin of this receptor is a man in his sixties or seventies with urothelial cancer. The material was PBMCs, obtained around atezolizumab (anti-PD-L1) treatment. The gene calls are TRBV5-4 and TRBJ2-3, with TRBD2 as a possible D gene (6 bases). CDR3 residues: CASSVSGTSTDTQYF. DNA of the CDR3: TGTGCCAGCAGCGTTAGCGGTACTAGCACAGATACGCAGTATTTT.